Below are 23 T cell receptor beta chains sequenced from a single sample in a study of shared clonotypes between healthy human individuals. Sequenced by immunoSEQ multiplex PCR; TCRdb stores in-frame clones only, minus some. The top ten hold 0.37% of the sample, which has 2 million to 2.5 million clones, around 93% seen once. The sample consisted of naive CD4+ T cells from PBMCs. Subset noted: CD45RA+ positively selected. The source is a young man in good health. Some clones in this sample may be carry-over from other donors' samples.

The chain joins TRBV6-1 to TRBJ1-5, with 9 bases identical to TRBD1. This CDR3 is built from 15 residues. Looked up from germline, CDR1 is MNHNS and CDR2 is SASEGT. The J segment lost 2 bases and the V segment lost 6 bases, leaving 5 bases of the junction unmatched. The CDR3 loop reads CASRGTGSGNQPQHF. The CDR3 DNA is TGTGCCAGCAGGGGGACAGGGTCTGGCAATCAGCCCCAGCATTTT.

V is TRBV28 and J is TRBJ1-2; D is unresolved. This CDR3 is built from 11 residues. Per germline, CDR1 MDHEN and CDR2 SYDVKM. The V and J ends lost 3 bases and 8 bases respectively, with 7 bases between them. The chain's CDR3 is CASSFQWGYTF. The CDR3 coding sequence is TGTGCCAGCAGTTTCCAGTGGGGCTACACCTTC.

The genes are TRBV5-1 and TRBJ2-7; no reliable D call. The CDR3 has 14 residues. V was pared by 0 bases and J by 4 bases, with 11 bases between. CDR1 and CDR2 from the germline V gene are SGHRS and YFSETQ. The CDR3 nucleotides are TGCGCCAGCAGCTTGGGGCAACTCCATTACGAGCAGTACTTC. Its translation: CASSLGQLHYEQYF.

The V and J genes are TRBV5-1 and TRBJ2-7; 10 nucleotides agree with TRBD1. V trimming: 4 bases; J trimming: 6 bases; junction bases outside the gene matches: 7. Germline V gene sequence: CDR1 SGHRS, CDR2 YFSETQ. There are 14 residues in the CDR3. The CDR3: CASSPGTGAAEQYF. The CDR3 region has the DNA TGCGCCAGCAGCCCCGGGACAGGGGCGGCCGAGCAGTACTTC.

This sequence joins TRBV28 and TRBJ2-7; 7 bases align to TRBD1. CDR3 length: 16 amino acids. Germline trimming cut 5 bases from V and 2 bases from J; bases unmatched to any gene: 12. Germline CDR1 reads MDHEN; CDR2 reads SYDVKM. In DNA form, the CDR3 reads TGTGCCAGCAGTGACACTGGGACAGTGGGGGCCTACGAGCAGTACTTC. It is translated as CASSDTGTVGAYEQYF.

The rearrangement joins TRBV18 to TRBJ2-1; perhaps D is TRBD1 or TRBD2 (8 bases each). The CDR3 is 18 amino acids. Trimming stripped 4 bases from V and 7 bases from J, with 26 bases between. Germline assignment: CDR1 KGHSH and CDR2 LQKENI. The CDR3: CASSRDRLSIAGKNEQFF. The DNA for the CDR3 is TGTGCCAGCTCACGGGACAGGCTATCCATAGCGGGAAAAAATGAGCAGTTCTTC.

The CDR3 bases are TGTGCCAGCAGCGCCGGGTTTAGCAATCAGCCCCAGCATTTT. Translation gives CASSAGFSNQPQHF. The chain couples TRBV9 to TRBJ1-5; unclear D gene. CDR3 length: 14 residues. The V gene's germline CDR1 is SGDLS and CDR2 YYNGEE. V dropped 3 bases and J dropped 0 bases, with 7 bases sitting between them.

The gene calls are TRBV5-1 and TRBJ2-7; 8 nucleotides line up with TRBD2. The J segment lost 5 bases and the V segment lost 4 bases, leaving 14 bases of the junction unmatched. Germline V lookup: CDR1 SGHRS, CDR2 YFSETQ. The CDR3 is made up of 16 amino acids. CDR3 in DNA: TGCGCCAGCAGCCGAAACGGAGCGGGAGCGGGCGACGAGCAGTACTTC. This gives the protein CASSRNGAGAGDEQYF.

The chain employs TRBV7-9 and TRBJ1-5; TRBD1 matches at 10 bases. V shed 5 bases and J 3 bases; nucleotides not matched to a gene: 4. This CDR3 has 15 residues. Germline V gene data show CDR1 as SEHNR and CDR2 as FQNEAQ (reference sequence). The CDR3 sequence: CASSPGQGLNQPQHF. In DNA, the CDR3 is TGTGCCAGCAGCCCGGGACAGGGGCTCAATCAGCCCCAGCATTTT.

This chain connects TRBV7-2 to TRBJ1-2; tentative D call: TRBD1 (5 bases). Germline CDR1 reads SGHTA; CDR2 reads FQGNSA. The ends were cut back, 4 bases at V and 1 base at J, with 10 bases in the middle. The CDR3 is 14 amino acids. The CDR3 loop is CASSSHRSNYGYTF. The CDR3 nucleotides are TGTGCCAGCAGCTCACACAGGAGTAACTATGGCTACACCTTC.

The chain employs TRBV10-1 and TRBJ2-7, with D perhaps matching TRBD2 (6 bases). Trimming left V 11 bases short and J 5 bases short, with 25 bases between. The germline V gene has CDR1 WNHNN and CDR2 SYGVQD (reference sequence). This CDR3 is 15 amino acids long. CDR3 DNA sequence: TGCGCCCGCTCTAGAGGTCAGACTAGGGGTAACGAGCAGTACTTC. As protein: CARSRGQTRGNEQYF.

This clone was found once. The sample has other DNA sequences that encode this CDR3 too. The V gene is TRBV7-2, the J gene TRBJ2-5; possible D gene TRBD1, 5 bases. Trimming took 5 bases from V and 1 from J, leaving 11 bases between them. The CDR3 sequence is 14 residues long. Germline lookup yields CDR1 SGHTA and CDR2 FQGNSA. CDR3: CASSPSRVQETQYF. The CDR3 coding sequence is TGTGCCAGCAGCCCCTCCAGGGTCCAAGAGACCCAGTACTTC.

V is TRBV29-1 and J is TRBJ2-1, with 8 bases aligning to TRBD2. The CDR3 length is 19 residues. V dropped 5 bases and J dropped 3; count of bases not matched to a gene: 21. Germline V gene sequence: CDR1 SQVTM, CDR2 ANQGSEA. The CDR3 DNA reads TGCAGCGTTCTTGCCACCGAGAATAGCGGGACCCTCTTCTACAATGAGCAGTTCTTC. This codes for CSVLATENSGTLFYNEQFF.

The chain joins TRBV30 to TRBJ1-2; TRBD1 agrees at 8 bases. The CDR3 consists of 13 residues. Germline CDR1 GTSNPN, CDR2 SVGIG (reference sequence). V trimming: 8 bases; J trimming: 1 base; junction bases outside the gene matches: 6. This CDR3 is CARQGAGNYGYTF. In DNA form, the CDR3 reads TGTGCCCGTCAGGGGGCAGGTAACTATGGCTACACCTTC.

The J gene is TRBJ1-3, the V gene TRBV7-9, with D possibly being TRBD1 (5 bases). From germline, CDR1 is SEHNR and CDR2 FQNEAQ (reference sequence). V lost 5 bases and J 0 bases, leaving 11 bases between the germline ends. The CDR3 is 15 amino acids. Here the CDR3 DNA reads TGTGCCAGCAGCACCGGGACGGCCTCTGGAAACACCATATATTTT. This sequence encodes CASSTGTASGNTIYF. Complete variable domain (other parts from reference TRBV7-9 and TRBJ1-3): DTGVSQNPRHKITKRGQNVTFRCDPISEHNRLYWYRQTLGQGPEFLTYFQNEAQLEKSRLLSDRFSAERPKGSFSTLEIQRTEQGDSAMYLCASSTGTASGNTIYFGEGSWLTVV.

The chain recombines TRBV28 with TRBJ2-7; D is possibly TRBD2 (6 bases). V lost 3 bases to trimming and J lost 1 base, with 13 bases between them. In germline, CDR1 is MDHEN, CDR2 SYDVKM. CDR3 length: 15 residues. CDR3 in amino acids: CASSFSGAGSYEQYF. For the CDR3, the DNA is TGTGCCAGCAGTTTCAGCGGTGCGGGATCCTACGAGCAGTACTTC.

A word on this clone: Different DNA sequences within this sample yield the same CDR3. The chain links TRBV6-1 to TRBJ1-1, with D maybe TRBD1 (6 bases). CDR1 MNHNS and CDR2 SASEGT come from the germline V gene. V lost 3 bases to trimming and J lost 5 bases, with 13 bases between them. The CDR3 runs 14 residues. The CDR3 here is CASSEGRGRTEAFF. CDR3 nucleotide sequence: TGTGCCAGCAGTGAGGGCAGGGGAAGGACTGAAGCTTTCTTT.

This chain uses TRBV5-1 with TRBJ2-1; perhaps TRBD2 as D (5 bases). This CDR3 has 15 amino acids. Germline CDR1 SGHRS, CDR2 YFSETQ. V lost 7 bases, J lost 5 bases, and 19 bases lay in between. The CDR3 loop reads CASSLGGLTNNEQFF. The CDR3 nucleotides are TGCGCCAGCTCACTCGGCGGGCTTACCAACAATGAGCAGTTCTTC.

The genes are TRBV6-1 and TRBJ1-5; a weak D match, TRBD1 (5 bases). Per germline, CDR1 MNHNS and CDR2 SASEGT. The V and J ends lost 7 bases and 1 base respectively, with 11 bases between them. The CDR3 totals 14 residues. Written as DNA, the CDR3 is TGTGCCAGCACTCAGGGCAGGAGCAATCAGCCCCAGCATTTT. Its protein product is CASTQGRSNQPQHF.

V gene TRBV6-1 combines with J gene TRBJ2-5; a possible D gene is TRBD2 (6 bases). The germline gives CDR1 MNHNS, CDR2 SASEGT. Trimming cost V 6 bases and J 5 bases, with 16 bases left between them. The CDR3 is 14 amino acids. CDR3 nucleotide sequence: TGTGCCAGCAGCGGAACCGATGGGAGGGAGACCCAGTACTTC. As protein: CASSGTDGRETQYF.

The CDR3 DNA reads TGTGCCAGCAGCTTGTTGGACAGCCCCTACGAGCAGTACTTC. It is translated as CASSLLDSPYEQYF. This chain connects TRBV7-9 to TRBJ2-7, with D perhaps matching TRBD1 (6 bases). The CDR3 length is 14 residues. Germline lookup yields CDR1 SEHNR and CDR2 FQNEAQ (reference sequence). V lost 3 bases to trimming and J lost 2 bases, with 11 bases between them.

The chain employs TRBV5-1 and TRBJ2-7; D perhaps matches TRBD2 (6 bases). Between the trimmed V and J ends, which lost 4 bases and 5 bases, there was a span of 13 bases. This CDR3 is built from 13 residues. Germline assignment: CDR1 SGHRS and CDR2 YFSETQ. The CDR3 is CASSVSREDEQYF. CDR3 bases: TGCGCCAGCAGCGTGAGTAGGGAGGACGAGCAGTACTTC.

The genes are TRBV7-8 and TRBJ1-2; weak D call: TRBD1 (6 bases). V lost 1 base and J lost 6, with 21 bases in between. Germline lookup yields CDR1 SGHVS and CDR2 FQNEAQ. The CDR3 runs 17 residues. In nucleotides, the CDR3 is TGTGCCAGCAGCTTAGAACTTTTGGGGACAACCCACAATGGCTACACCTTC. Encoded protein: CASSLELLGTTHNGYTF.